The TCR beta chain under discussion was sequenced for a study of blood T cell repertoires in COVID-19. Sequencing used immunoSEQ multiplex PCR; TCRdb keeps in-frame clones, though not all of them. The sample has around 160,000 clones, 80% seen once. Germline values: CDR1 MRHNA, CDR2 SNTAGT. CDR3 length: 14 amino acids. V was clipped by 6 bases and J by 1 base, with 13 bases between them. The sample consisted of peripheral blood. The receptor was derived from a man aged 55 to 70 with active or convalescent COVID-19. This chain uses TRBV6-4 with TRBJ2-7; maybe TRBD1 (6 bases). The CDR3 bases are TGTGCCAGCAGCCCCGAGACAGGATCCTACGAGCAGTACTTC. Its translation is CASSPETGSYEQYF.